The rows below give T cell receptor beta chains drawn from one sample of a study of regulatory T cells. TCRdb keeps only in-frame clones here, not all; method: immunoSEQ multiplex PCR. Among approximately 15,000 clones listed, about 92% were seen once. Sequenced material: CD8+ T cells sorted from blood. The receptors come from a person under 30 with CD3G deficiency. Each CDR3 is given with its conserved first and last residue. Fields, in order: D gene, V gene, J gene, CDR3 protein, CDR3 DNA. The D gene is left open where the match is weak.

TRBD1	TRBV6-1	TRBJ2-4	CASSEGQLAKNIQYF	TGTGCCAGCAGTGAGGGACAGTTGGCCAAAAACATTCAGTACTTC
-	TRBV21-1	TRBJ1-5	CASSTMGGEAYGGNQPQHF	TGTGCCAGCAGCACCATGGGAGGGGAAGCATACGGGGGCAATCAGCCCCAGCATTTT
-	TRBV20-1	TRBJ1-1	CTLGMLGAFF	TGCACTCTGGGGATGTTGGGGGCTTTCTTT
-	TRBV19	TRBJ1-5	CASTYRDGSNQPQHF	TGTGCCAGTACTTACCGGGACGGGAGCAATCAGCCCCAGCATTTT
-	TRBV11-2	TRBJ2-7	CASSYGTGTYEQYF	TGTGCCAGCAGCTATGGGACGGGAACCTACGAGCAGTACTTC
TRBD1	TRBV28	TRBJ2-7	CASSSTGNEQYF	TGTGCCAGCAGTTCGACAGGGAACGAGCAGTACTTC
-	TRBV9	TRBJ1-6	CASSLGRPYNSPLHF	TGTGCCAGCAGCTTGGGACGTCCCTATAATTCACCCCTCCACTTT
-	TRBV29-1	TRBJ1-1	CSVKEGGTEAFF	TGCAGCGTTAAGGAAGGTGGAACTGAAGCTTTCTTT
-	TRBV27	TRBJ2-3	CASRLRLPTDTQYF	TGTGCCAGCAGGCTCCGGTTACCCACAGATACGCAGTATTTT
-	TRBV6-1	TRBJ2-1	CASSEARLTRNEQFF	TGTGCCAGCAGTGAAGCGCGTCTCACACGCAATGAGCAGTTCTTC
-	TRBV9	TRBJ2-1	CASSVEGWSSYNEQFF	TGTGCCAGCAGCGTAGAGGGCTGGAGCTCCTACAATGAGCAGTTCTTC
TRBD1	TRBV5-6	TRBJ2-3	CASSFGQGPDTQYF	TGTGCCAGCAGCTTTGGACAGGGGCCAGATACGCAGTATTTT
-	TRBV6-1	TRBJ2-7	CASSEAEGSGGEQYF	TGTGCCAGCAGTGAAGCCGAGGGATCTGGAGGGGAGCAGTACTTC
TRBD2	TRBV2	TRBJ2-7	CASSEIQAGGPLEQYF	TGTGCCAGCAGTGAAATCCAAGCGGGGGGCCCCCTCGAGCAGTACTTC
-	TRBV4-3	TRBJ2-7	CASSQDGQGHSYEQYF	TGCGCCAGCAGCCAAGACGGGCAGGGCCACTCCTACGAGCAGTACTTC
-	TRBV29-1	TRBJ2-5	CSVEPPEEETQYF	TGCAGCGTTGAACCCCCGGAGGAAGAGACCCAGTACTTC
TRBD1	TRBV7-9	TRBJ2-1	CASSSAGTGRYNEQFF	TGTGCCAGCAGCTCCGCGGGGACAGGGAGGTACAATGAGCAGTTCTTC
TRBD2	TRBV6-4	TRBJ2-1	CASSDSRHETESLAYSYNEQFF	TGTGCCAGCAGTGACTCCCGACATGAGACCGAATCACTAGCGTACTCCTACAATGAGCAGTTCTTC
-	TRBV19	TRBJ2-7	CASSPGGRRGYEQYF	TGTGCCAGTAGCCCCGGGGGACGGAGGGGTTACGAGCAGTACTTC
-	TRBV7-6	TRBJ2-7	CASSLVGEQYF	TGTGCCAGCAGCTTAGTTGGCGAGCAGTACTTC
-	TRBV4-1	TRBJ2-7	CASSPQRDGEQYF	TGCGCCAGCAGCCCCCAAAGGGATGGCGAGCAGTACTTC
-	TRBV29-1	TRBJ2-7	CSVQAVSSYEQYF	TGCAGCGTTCAGGCAGTCTCTTCCTACGAGCAGTACTTC
TRBD1	TRBV9	TRBJ1-1	CASRVGTGSTEAFF	TGTGCCAGCAGAGTCGGGACAGGGTCCACTGAAGCTTTCTTT
-	TRBV4-1	TRBJ2-7	CASSHDRGYSYEQYF	TGCGCCAGCAGCCATGACCGGGGGTACTCCTACGAGCAGTACTTC
-	TRBV7-8	TRBJ2-1	CASSHGRNEQFF	TGTGCCAGCAGCCACGGGCGCAATGAGCAGTTCTTC
-	TRBV12-5	TRBJ2-3	CASGPNGGQQYF	TGTGCTAGTGGTCCTAACGGGGGACAGCAGTATTTT